This TCR beta chain originates from a study of T cells in localized non-small cell lung cancer. The study, taken as a whole, reports: Measurement of T cell clonality placed uninvolved adjacent lung highest, above the level in tumor.

A remark on this clone: The antigen remains undetermined.

Repertoires were generated with immunoSEQ multiplex PCR, while TCRdb's copy carries only in-frame clones and drops some. Of nearly 25,000 clones listed, 92% are singletons. The germline CDR1 and CDR2 sequences are SGHTA and FQGNSA. Trimming took 5 bases from V and 0 from J; bases not matched to a gene: 2. CDR3 length: 15 residues. V and J are TRBV7-2 and TRBJ2-3, with 10 bases that match TRBD1. The sequencing here drew on peripheral blood, taken before any cancer treatment. This receptor was taken from a man aged 35 to 70 with stage III squamous cell lung carcinoma. In DNA, the CDR3 is TGTGCCAGCAGCATGGGACAGGGGAGCACAGATACGCAGTATTTT. As protein: CASSMGQGSTDTQYF. Full variable domain (rest looked up from reference TRBV7-2 and TRBJ2-3): GAGVSQSPSNKVTEKGKDVELRCDPISGHTALYWYRQSLGQGLEFLIYFQGNSAPDKSGLPSDRFSAERTGGSVSTLTIQRTQQEDSAVYLCASSMGQGSTDTQYFGPGTRLTVL.